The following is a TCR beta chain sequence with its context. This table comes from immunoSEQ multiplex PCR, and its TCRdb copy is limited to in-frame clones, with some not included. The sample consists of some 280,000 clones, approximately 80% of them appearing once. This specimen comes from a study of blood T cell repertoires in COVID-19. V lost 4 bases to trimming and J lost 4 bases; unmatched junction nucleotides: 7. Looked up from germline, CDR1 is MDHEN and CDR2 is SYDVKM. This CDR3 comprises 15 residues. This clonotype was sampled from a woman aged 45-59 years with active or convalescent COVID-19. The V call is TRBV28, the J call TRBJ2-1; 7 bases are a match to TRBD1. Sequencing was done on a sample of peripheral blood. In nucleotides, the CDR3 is TGTGCCAGCAGTTCCTACCGGGACAGTTACAATGAGCAGTTCTTC. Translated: CASSSYRDSYNEQFF.